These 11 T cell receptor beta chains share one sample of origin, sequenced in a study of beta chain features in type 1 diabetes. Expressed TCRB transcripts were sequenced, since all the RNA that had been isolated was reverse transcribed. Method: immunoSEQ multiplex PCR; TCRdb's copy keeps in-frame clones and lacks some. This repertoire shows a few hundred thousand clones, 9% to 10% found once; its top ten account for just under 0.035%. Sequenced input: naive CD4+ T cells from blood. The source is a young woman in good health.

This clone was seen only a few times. CDR3 sequence reads: CASSYPRTPGDNEQFF. The DNA of the CDR3 is TGTGCCAGCAGTTACCCCCGGACTCCAGGGGACAATGAGCAGTTCTTC. The chain is built from TRBV6-6 and TRBJ2-1; D might be TRBD1 (6 bases). The CDR3 extends over 16 amino acids. The V end lost 2 bases, the J end lost 5 bases, and 16 bases lay between the germline ends. Germline CDR1 reads MNHNY; CDR2 reads SVGAGI (reference sequence).

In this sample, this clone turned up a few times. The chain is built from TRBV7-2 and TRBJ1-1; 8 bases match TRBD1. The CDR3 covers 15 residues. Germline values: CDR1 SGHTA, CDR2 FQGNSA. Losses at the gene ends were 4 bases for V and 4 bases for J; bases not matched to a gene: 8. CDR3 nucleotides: TGTGCCAGCAGCTCAGCAGGGGGCGGGCGCACTGAAGCTTTCTTT. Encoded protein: CASSSAGGGRTEAFF.

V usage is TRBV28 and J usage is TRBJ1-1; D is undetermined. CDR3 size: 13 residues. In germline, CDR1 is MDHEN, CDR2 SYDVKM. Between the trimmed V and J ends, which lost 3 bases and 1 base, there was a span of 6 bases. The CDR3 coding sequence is TGTGCCAGCAGTTTTAGTCGGAACACTGAAGCTTTCTTT. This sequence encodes CASSFSRNTEAFF.

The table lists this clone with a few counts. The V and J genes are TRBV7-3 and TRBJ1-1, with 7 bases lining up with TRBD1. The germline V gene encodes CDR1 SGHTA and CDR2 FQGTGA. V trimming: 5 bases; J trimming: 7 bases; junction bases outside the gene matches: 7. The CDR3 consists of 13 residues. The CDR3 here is CASSVRRGLEAFF. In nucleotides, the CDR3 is TGTGCCAGCAGCGTCAGGAGGGGGCTTGAAGCTTTCTTT.

CDR3 nucleotide sequence: TGTGCCAGCAGCCCCCGCCGTGGCGACAGTCGGAACACTGAAGCTTTCTTT. Protein sequence: CASSPRRGDSRNTEAFF. This rearrangement joins TRBV7-9 to TRBJ1-1; maybe TRBD1 (5 bases). Deletions cut 5 bases from V and 1 base from J, with 20 bases between. This CDR3 is built from 17 residues. Germline V gene sequence: CDR1 SEHNR, CDR2 FQNEAQ (reference sequence).

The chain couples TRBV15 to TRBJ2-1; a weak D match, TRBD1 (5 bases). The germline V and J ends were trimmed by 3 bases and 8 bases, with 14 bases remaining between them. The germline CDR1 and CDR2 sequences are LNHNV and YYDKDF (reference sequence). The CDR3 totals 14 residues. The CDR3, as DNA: TGTGCCACCAGCAGCAGGGTCCGAAGTGATGAGCAGTTCTTC. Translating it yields CATSSRVRSDEQFF. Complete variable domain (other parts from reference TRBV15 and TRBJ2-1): DAMVIQNPRYQVTQFGKPVTLSCSQTLNHNVMYWYQQKSSQAPKLLFHYYDKDFNNEADTPDNFQSRRPNTSFCFLDIRSPGLGDTAMYLCATSSRVRSDEQFFGPGTRLTVL.

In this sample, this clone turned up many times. The CDR3 is CASTTGQGTDEQYF. The CDR3 nucleotides are TGTGCCAGCACTACGGGACAGGGGACGGACGAGCAGTACTTC. This chain uses TRBV28 with TRBJ2-7, with TRBD1 matching over 10 bases. CDR1 is MDHEN, CDR2 SYDVKM, per germline. V lost 7 bases, J lost 5 bases, and 8 bases stayed unmatched. The CDR3 is 14 amino acids. The full variable domain, completed using reference TRBV28 and TRBJ2-7, is DVKVTQSSRYLVKRTGEKVFLECVQDMDHENMFWYRQDPGLGLRLIYFSYDVKMKEKGDIPEGYSVSREKKERFSLILESASTNQTSMYLCASTTGQGTDEQYFGPGTRLTVT.

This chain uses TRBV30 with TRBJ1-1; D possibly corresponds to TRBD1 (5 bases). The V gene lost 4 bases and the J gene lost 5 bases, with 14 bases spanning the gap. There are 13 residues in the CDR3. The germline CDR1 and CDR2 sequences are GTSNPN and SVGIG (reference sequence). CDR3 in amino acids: CAWNPNGGTEAFF. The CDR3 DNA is TGTGCCTGGAACCCCAACGGGGGAACTGAAGCTTTCTTT.

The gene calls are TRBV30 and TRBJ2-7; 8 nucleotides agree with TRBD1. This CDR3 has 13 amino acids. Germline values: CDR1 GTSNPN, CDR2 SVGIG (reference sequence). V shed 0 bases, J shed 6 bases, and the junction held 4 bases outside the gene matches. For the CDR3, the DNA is TGTGCCTGGAGTGTGAGACAGGGGACCGAGCAGTACTTC. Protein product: CAWSVRQGTEQYF.

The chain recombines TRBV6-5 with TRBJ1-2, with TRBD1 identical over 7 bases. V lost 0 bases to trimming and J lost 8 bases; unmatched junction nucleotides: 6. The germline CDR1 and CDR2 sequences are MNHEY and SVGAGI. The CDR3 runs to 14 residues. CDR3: CASSYSTAGGGYTF. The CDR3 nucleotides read TGTGCCAGCAGTTACTCGACGGCAGGGGGAGGCTACACCTTC.

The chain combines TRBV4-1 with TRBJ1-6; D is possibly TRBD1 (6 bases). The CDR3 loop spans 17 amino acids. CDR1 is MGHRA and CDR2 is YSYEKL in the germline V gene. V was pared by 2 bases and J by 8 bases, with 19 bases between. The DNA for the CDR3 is TGCGCCAGCAGCCAACCACAGGGCCCCCTTTTGGATTCACCCCTCCACTTT. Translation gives CASSQPQGPLLDSPLHF.